The sequence of this T cell receptor (beta chain) was determined in a study of control samples from healthy donors and cancer patients. The protocol was immunoSEQ multiplex PCR, while the TCRdb copy is restricted to in-frame clones and leaves out a portion. The table has about 34,000 clones, roughly nine tenths seen once; the top ten hold less than 2%. CDR1 and CDR2 from the germline V gene are MNHEY and SVGEGT. V was cut by 6 bases and J by 7 bases, with 10 bases left in between. The CDR3 has 13 residues. The sequence was collected from a woman aged 40 to 49 with lung cancer. The sequencing input was PBMCs. The chain couples TRBV6-2 or TRBV6-3 to TRBJ1-6, with D unclear. DNA for the CDR3: TGTGCCAGCAGCCCGATGGGAAATTCACCCCTCCACTTT. This gives the protein CASSPMGNSPLHF.